This record looks at one TCR beta chain sequence and its context. Its antigen is not yet known. No much larger clonotype is one base removed from it; base qualities were not supplied. The cohort consisted of 670 or so healthy bone marrow donors. At the time of sampling, every cohort member was nominally healthy, though immune exposures that went unrecorded were likely present. The donor was CMV seropositive and belonged to the group of 250 to 300 seropositive cohort members. A peripheral blood sample was provided by each donor, and peripheral blood mononuclear cells were used for TCR beta sequencing. Genomic DNA was extracted from the blood cell samples with the Qiagen DNeasy Blood Extraction Kit. Its CDR3 holds 11 amino acids, cysteine through phenylalanine. Only the CDR3 region is kept as DNA, spanning 33 bases read in frame from base 1. V lost 6 bases and J lost 6 bases; the stretch between them is 8 bases long. Taken from the germline V gene (reference sequence), the CDR1 and CDR2 loops are LNHDA and SQIVND.

This sample is drawn from a study of cytomegalovirus exposure and HLA in healthy donors (dated 2017 in TCRdb). About the full investigation: An earlier analysis of approximately 590 of the donors reported roughly 300 Gb of sequence data and roughly 110 million unique TCR beta sequences from some 180 million T cells. Donor age, sex, ethnicity and CMV serostatus were collected together with the repertoire data. Among the roughly 430 genotyped donors, around 81% belonged to the genetic ancestry cluster associated with self-reported Caucasian donors. To predict cytomegalovirus infection status, the study combined high-throughput TCR immunosequencing, statistical association of individual TCRs with disease status, and machine learning. The later analysis used no new phenotypic data to find candidate immune exposures, relying instead on TCR beta sequences and their occurrence across donors. Every repertoire in the discovery cohort had been generated on one and the same sequencing platform. A later analysis re-analyzed previously published TCR beta repertoires from 600 to 850 donors and added high-resolution HLA genotyping to study TCR occurrence patterns. Using immunosequencing, the study profiled T cell repertoires from 666 subjects and related those repertoires to cytomegalovirus serostatus. An earlier analysis of 587 of the donors used high-throughput TCR beta sequencing to judge whether each TCR beta V gene segment behaved as functional or pseudogenic. The study was designed to test whether signatures of past pathogen exposure could be identified by cataloging public T cell receptors. A later genetic analysis took genome-wide SNP genotypes for about 60% of the roughly 670 donors and used that subset as a discovery cohort. In addition to the first cohort of 666 subjects, a separate validation cohort of over 90 different subjects was used. Typing coverage differed by locus: A, B, C, DRB1 and DQB1 were typed in roughly 620-640 donors, DQA1 in about 550, DPA1 in over 600, and DPB1 in approximately 450. About five DR-DQ haplotypes were treated as single units for association and clustering because of strong linkage in the cohort. Across 398 genotyped donors of the cohort, an average of approximately 240,000 unique TCR beta nucleotide sequences per donor were sequenced, and 15% to 20% of those sequences were non-productive. HLA typing included class I and class II loci at four-digit resolution. Roughly 300 gigabases of sequencing data and approximately 91 million unique TCR sequences made up an early release that covered about 640 HLA-typed donors. Beyond this particular receptor, the publication reports: Most TCR sequences were seen in very few donors, while some public TCRs were found in many individuals. In a later analysis, HLA-associated TCR beta chains showed more clonal expansion and lower generation probabilities than non-associated chains that were equally common. Some IMGT-functional V segments, including TRBV6-2 and TRBV6-3, could not be told apart with the 87-base-pair reads, so those segments were excluded. This cohort had only TCR beta chains sequenced, and the lack of alpha or paired-chain data limited which features could be detected. Linkage disequilibrium might explain the correlated functional status among segregating V segments, but an unknown experimental factor could not be excluded. Because some donors lacked HLA typing at each locus, the association tests relied only on the typed subset. A later analysis associated 15,000 to 20,000 TCR beta sequences with specific HLA alleles at a false discovery rate of 0.05. For the cohort, immune exposure information was limited to CMV serostatus. According to the authors, the approach could potentially be generalized to other disease states and immunological phenotypes. The study gave a list of around 170 TCR beta chains associated with cytomegalovirus. A further reported finding was that TCR beta sequences accurately predicted the HLA-A and HLA-B alleles for most subjects in the first cohort. Roughly 17 rarely observed V segments, including chromosome 9 orphons, were excluded from the earlier analysis of just under 600 of the donors because counts were too low. In a later analysis, the rate of TCR association differed among HLA loci, with DRB1 alleles having the most associated TCRs and HLA-C alleles having the fewest. In a later analysis, most CMV-associated TCR beta chains were found to appear HLA-restricted, with HLA associations seemingly driven largely by CMV exposure. In vitro tests confirmed that a few of the cytomegalovirus-associated TCR beta chains recognize cytomegalovirus antigens. Sequencing depth was assumed to be roughly uniform across donors in the presence/absence analyses, though that assumption may not hold. A cluster of highly shared sequence variants was judged likely to represent a technical artifact of the sequencing pipeline. In an earlier analysis of several hundred of the donors, most TCR beta V segments were observed in productive rearrangements about 87% or about 30% of the time, broadly matching IMGT annotations. Cytomegalovirus status was reported to be diagnosed by the classifier with high specificity and sensitivity in both the original and validation cohorts. V-gene and J-gene trimming of TCR beta chains was associated with a missense DCLRE1C variant in a later genetic analysis, and the association was replicated in an independent cohort. In a later analysis, several top co-occurrence clusters were reported to appear linked to parvovirus B19, influenza, CMV and Epstein-Barr virus. Compared with the roughly 700-donor mean, donors in an Asian-associated ancestry cluster had fewer N-insertions in productive TCRs, according to a later genetic analysis. Strong co-occurrence of HLA alleles, especially DR and DQ, made assigning TCR associations to individual alleles difficult.

Library preparation used the immunoSEQ multiplex PCR assay. A mixture of 60 forward primers for TCR Vbeta segments and 13 reverse primers for TCR Jbeta segments was used in the multiplex PCR. Amplification of the CDR3 region of rearranged TCR beta genes was performed with a multiplex PCR assay on genomic DNA. Amplified TCR beta libraries were sequenced as 87-base-pair reads on the Illumina HiSeq System. Turning to the authors' computational methods: In a later analysis, tens of millions of unique TCR beta chains were counted across the roughly 610 repertoires, and about 10 million of these chains were shared by at least two donors. Raw reads were error-corrected and collapsed into unique sequences with a nearest-neighbor algorithm that merged closely related sequences to remove PCR and sequencing errors. Alignment of CDR3 sequences to IMGT reference sequences was used to assign V, D and J gene segments. Each retained sequence needed at least a six-nucleotide match to both a V gene segment and a J gene segment. A rearrangement counted as productive if the CDR3 had no stop codons and remained in frame with V and J, and every other rearrangement counted as non-productive. Following IMGT convention, CDR3 was defined as the stretch from the second conserved V-encoded cysteine up to the conserved J-encoded phenylalanine. The earlier analysis of about 570 of the donors excluded any sequence lacking an unambiguous match to a single V gene segment. An earlier analysis of several hundred of the donors called V segments functional above 56.7% productive rearrangements and segregating when the between-donor standard deviation exceeded 5%. A statistical classification framework was built to diagnose cytomegalovirus status from the catalog of TCR beta chain sequences. A later analysis assigned V and J genes by comparing TCR nucleotide sequences with IMGT/GENE-DB human TR gene sequences. The TCRdist pipeline was used in a later analysis to assign CDR3 sequences and most-parsimonious VDJ recombination scenarios. In a later analysis, each TCR beta chain was defined by its CDR3 amino acid sequence together with its V-gene family, and reads lacking a unique V-gene family were excluded. To address suspected cross-contamination and a sequencing artifact, a later analysis removed roughly 580 highly shared, low-generation-probability nucleotide sequences. A later analysis calculated a clonal expansion index for each public chain from normalized within-repertoire ranks of inferred template counts. In a later analysis, generation probabilities were computed with a VDJ recombination model fitted to out-of-frame rearrangements, and the resulting probabilities were checked against IGoR. In a later analysis, hypergeometric tests were used to score TCR-TCR, TCR-HLA and TCR-CMV co-occurrence, with a repertoire-size bias correction applied to TCR pairs. A later analysis estimated false discovery rates by permuting HLA or CMV assignments 20 times. A later analysis grouped co-occurring TCRs with DBSCAN, adding TCRdist sequence similarity when clustering within HLA-allele-positive subsets. Repertoires with fewer than 30,000 or more than 120,000 public chains were left out of co-occurrence clustering, as were a handful of repertoires with anomalous nucleotide sharing. As stored in TCRdb, this immuneACCESS dataset retains in-frame rearrangements with V and J assigned. A fraction of the clones does not appear; measured against another copy, unresolved V genes explain less than half of the discrepancy, and the remainder lacks a known reason. V and J calls and clone size come straight from that table; D and trimming were deduced from the DNA. This sample comprises about 160,000 clones, 77% of them detected only once. The ten largest clones represent roughly 2.8% of the sample.

Input material: PBMCs. The receptor was isolated from a woman between 40 and 50 years old in good health and CMV-seropositive. The V and J genes are TRBV19 and TRBJ1-2; 5 matching bases give a weak D call of TRBD1. The bases are TGTGCCAGTAGCGACAGAGATGGCTACACCTTC. It encodes CASSDRDGYTF.